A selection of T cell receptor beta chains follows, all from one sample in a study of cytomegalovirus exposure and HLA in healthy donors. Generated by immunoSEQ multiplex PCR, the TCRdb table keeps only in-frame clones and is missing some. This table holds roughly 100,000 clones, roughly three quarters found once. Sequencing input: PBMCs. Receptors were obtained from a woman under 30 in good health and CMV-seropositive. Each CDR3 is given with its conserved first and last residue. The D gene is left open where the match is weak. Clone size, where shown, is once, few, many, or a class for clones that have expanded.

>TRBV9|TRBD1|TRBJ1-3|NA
CASSVKGTGNSGNTIYF
TGTGCCAGCAGCGTTAAGGGGACAGGCAACTCTGGAAACACCATATATTTT
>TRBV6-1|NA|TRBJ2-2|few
CASSEQGGIGTGELFF
TGTGCCAGCAGTGAACAAGGGGGTATCGGGACCGGGGAGCTGTTTTTT
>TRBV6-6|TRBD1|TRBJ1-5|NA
CASSTGGGNQPQHF
TGTGCCAGCAGTACAGGGGGAGGCAATCAGCCCCAGCATTTT
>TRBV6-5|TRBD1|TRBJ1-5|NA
CASSYTGEPTQPQHF
TGTGCCAGCAGTTACACAGGGGAGCCCACGCAGCCCCAGCATTTT
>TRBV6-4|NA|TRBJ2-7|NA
CASSVKGKGYEQYF
TGTGCCAGCAGCGTGAAGGGCAAGGGGTACGAGCAGTACTTC
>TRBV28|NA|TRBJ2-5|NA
CASSSPPTGQGRGLANF
TGTGCCAGCAGTTCCCCCCCCACTGGACAGGGGAGGGGACTAGCTAACTTC
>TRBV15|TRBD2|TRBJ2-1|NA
CATSWGTRVNEQFF
TGTGCCACCAGCTGGGGGACTAGGGTAAATGAGCAGTTCTTC
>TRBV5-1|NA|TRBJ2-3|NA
CASSISTDTQYF
TGCGCCAGCAGCATAAGCACAGATACGCAGTATTTT
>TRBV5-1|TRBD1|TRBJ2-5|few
CASSPGQGGRETQYF
TGCGCCAGCAGCCCCGGACAGGGAGGTCGAGAGACCCAGTACTTC
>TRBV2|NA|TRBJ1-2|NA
CATNSGANYGYTF
TGTGCCACAAACAGCGGGGCTAACTATGGCTACACCTTC
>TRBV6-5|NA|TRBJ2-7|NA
CASSYSIDRSYEQYF
TGTGCCAGCAGTTACTCGATTGACAGGTCCTACGAGCAGTACTTC
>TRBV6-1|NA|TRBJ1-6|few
CASGLLRSYNSPLHF
TGTGCCAGCGGACTTCTGCGTTCCTATAATTCACCCCTCCACTTT
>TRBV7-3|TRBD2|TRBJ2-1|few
CASSLRGGGGYNEQFF
TGTGCCAGCAGCTTAAGGGGGGGAGGCGGCTACAATGAGCAGTTCTTC
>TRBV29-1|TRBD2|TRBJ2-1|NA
CSVSGKLRNEQFF
TGCAGCGTTAGCGGGAAATTGAGGAATGAGCAGTTCTTC
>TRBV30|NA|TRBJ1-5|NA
CAWSDAGAGQPQHF
TGTGCCTGGAGTGATGCGGGGGCTGGTCAGCCCCAGCATTTT
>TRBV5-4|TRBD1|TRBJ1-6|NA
CASSTYRGVDSPLHF
TGTGCCAGCAGCACTTACAGGGGAGTTGATTCACCCCTCCACTTT
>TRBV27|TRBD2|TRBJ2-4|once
CASSFRVAGQKNIQYF
TGTGCCAGCAGTTTTCGAGTAGCGGGGCAAAAAAACATTCAGTACTTC
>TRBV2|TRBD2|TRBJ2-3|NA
CASSNTQEGLGADTQYF
TGTGCCAGCAGTAACACTCAAGAGGGACTAGGAGCAGATACGCAGTATTTT
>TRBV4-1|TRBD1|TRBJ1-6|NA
CASSQETRTGVNSPLHF
TGCGCCAGCAGCCAAGAGACTAGGACAGGGGTAAATTCACCCCTCCACTTT
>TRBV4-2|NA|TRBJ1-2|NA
CASSQVAGDLHYGYTF
TGTGCCAGCAGCCAAGTGGCGGGGGATTTACACTATGGCTACACCTTC
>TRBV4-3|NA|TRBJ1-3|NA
CASSQDRAGPGNTIYF
TGCGCCAGCAGCCAAGATAGAGCAGGGCCTGGAAACACCATATATTTT
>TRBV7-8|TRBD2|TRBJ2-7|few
CASSLELAGDYEQYF
TGTGCCAGCAGCTTAGAACTAGCGGGGGACTACGAGCAGTACTTC
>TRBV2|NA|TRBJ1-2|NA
CASSEARGSLGYTF
TGTGCCAGCAGTGAAGCGCGGGGTAGTCTTGGCTACACCTTC
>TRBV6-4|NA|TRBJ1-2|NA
CASSPGIANYGYTF
TGTGCCAGCAGCCCAGGAATAGCTAACTATGGCTACACCTTC
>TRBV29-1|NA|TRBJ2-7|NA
CSVEATGSYEQYF
TGCAGCGTCGAGGCCACGGGGTCCTACGAGCAGTACTTC
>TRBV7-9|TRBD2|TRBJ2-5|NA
CASSRGLAGALGRETQYF
TGTGCCAGCAGTCGCGGACTAGCGGGGGCCCTCGGACGAGAGACCCAGTACTTC
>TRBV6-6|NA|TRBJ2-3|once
CASRPQAYTDTQYF
TGTGCCAGCAGACCACAGGCTTACACAGATACGCAGTATTTT
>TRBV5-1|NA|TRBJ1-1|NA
CASSLQGGGTEAFF
TGCGCCAGCAGCTTACAGGGAGGGGGAACTGAAGCTTTCTTT
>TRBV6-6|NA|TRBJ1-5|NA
CASSHNRVDQPQHF
TGTGCCAGCAGTCACAACAGGGTTGATCAGCCCCAGCATTTT
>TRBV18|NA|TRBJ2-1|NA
CASSPPGRNPYNEQFF
TGTGCCAGCTCACCACCGGGCAGAAATCCCTACAATGAGCAGTTCTTC
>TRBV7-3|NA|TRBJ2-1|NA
CASSLRGRRGVEQFF
TGTGCCAGCAGCTTAAGAGGGCGCAGGGGGGTTGAGCAGTTCTTC
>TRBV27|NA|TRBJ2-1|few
CASSLSQYNEQFF
TGTGCCAGCAGTTTATCCCAGTACAATGAGCAGTTCTTC
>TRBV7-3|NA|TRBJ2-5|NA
CASSPRGSGVGETQYF
TGTGCCAGCAGCCCGAGAGGTTCCGGGGTCGGGGAGACCCAGTACTTC
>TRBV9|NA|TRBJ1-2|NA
CASSYLAGNYGYTF
TGTGCCAGCAGCTACTTGGCGGGTAACTATGGCTACACCTTC
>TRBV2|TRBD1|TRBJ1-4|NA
CASIRGQEKLFF
TGTGCCAGCATCAGGGGGCAGGAAAAACTGTTTTTT
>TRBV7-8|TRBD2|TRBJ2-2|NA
CASRGRENTGELFF
TGTGCCAGCAGGGGGAGGGAGAACACCGGGGAGCTGTTTTTT
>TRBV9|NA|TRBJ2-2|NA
CASSERTNTGELFF
TGTGCCAGCAGCGAACGCACTAACACCGGGGAGCTGTTTTTT
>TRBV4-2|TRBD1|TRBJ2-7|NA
CASSRSTGTGSYEQYF
TGTGCCAGCAGCCGATCGACCGGGACAGGTTCCTACGAGCAGTACTTC
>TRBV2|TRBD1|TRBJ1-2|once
CASLKGRTGGSGYTF
TGTGCCAGCTTAAAGGGGAGGACAGGGGGCTCTGGCTACACCTTC
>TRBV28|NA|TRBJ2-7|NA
CASSVTGTSGTYEQYF
TGTGCCAGCAGCGTCACCGGGACATCCGGTACCTACGAGCAGTACTTC
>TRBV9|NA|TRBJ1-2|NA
CASSPRDRGTF
TGTGCCAGCAGCCCCCGTGACCGGGGTACCTTC
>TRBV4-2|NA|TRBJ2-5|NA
CASSQDKGLGVETQYF
TGTGCCAGCAGCCAAGATAAGGGGCTAGGGGTGGAGACCCAGTACTTC
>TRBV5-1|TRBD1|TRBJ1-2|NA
CASSGRDRGGYGYTF
TGCGCCAGCAGCGGAAGGGACAGGGGGGGCTATGGCTACACCTTC
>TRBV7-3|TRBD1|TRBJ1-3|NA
CASSSGRGHIYF
TGTGCCAGCAGCTCCGGGAGGGGGCACATATATTTT
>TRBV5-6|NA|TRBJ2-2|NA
CASSWVGGASGFSTGELFF
TGTGCCAGCAGCTGGGTTGGAGGGGCGTCGGGATTTAGCACCGGGGAGCTGTTTTTT
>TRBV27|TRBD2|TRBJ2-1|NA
CASSLDLAGVYNEQFF
TGTGCCAGCAGTCTAGACCTAGCGGGGGTATACAATGAGCAGTTCTTC
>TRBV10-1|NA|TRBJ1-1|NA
CASSEVAGMTEAFF
TGCGCCAGCAGTGAGGTGGCAGGGATGACTGAAGCTTTCTTT
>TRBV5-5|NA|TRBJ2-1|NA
CASSPDEGVYNEQFF
TGTGCCAGCAGCCCGGACGAGGGGGTATACAATGAGCAGTTCTTC
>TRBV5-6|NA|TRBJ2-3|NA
CASSLGGQGIDTQYF
TGTGCCAGCAGCTTGGGGGGGCAGGGGATAGATACGCAGTATTTT
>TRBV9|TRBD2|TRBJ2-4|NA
CASSALAGGKNIQYF
TGTGCCAGCAGTGCTCTAGCGGGGGGAAAAAACATTCAGTACTTC
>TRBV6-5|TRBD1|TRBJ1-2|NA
CASRRTGEGYTF
TGTGCCAGCCGGAGGACAGGGGAGGGCTACACCTTC
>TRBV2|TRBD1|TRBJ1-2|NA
CASRPPGTGSLYGYTF
TGTGCCAGCAGACCCCCGGGGACAGGGAGTCTCTATGGCTACACCTTC
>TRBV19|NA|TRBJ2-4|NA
CASRTTGGKNIQYF
TGTGCCAGTAGAACTACAGGAGGGAAAAACATTCAGTACTTC
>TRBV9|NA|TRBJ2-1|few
CASSVGSGVVNNEQFF
TGTGCCAGCAGCGTAGGCTCGGGAGTGGTAAACAATGAGCAGTTCTTC
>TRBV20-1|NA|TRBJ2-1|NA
CSASTEQFF
TGCAGTGCGTCGACAGAGCAGTTCTTC
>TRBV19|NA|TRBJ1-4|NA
CASSIRGGEKLFF
TGTGCCAGTAGTATACGGGGGGGTGAAAAACTGTTTTTT
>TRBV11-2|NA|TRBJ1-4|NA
CASSRAGEREKLFF
TGTGCCAGCAGCCGGGCAGGGGAGCGTGAAAAACTGTTTTTT
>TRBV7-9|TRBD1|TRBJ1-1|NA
CASSPQGANTEAFF
TGTGCCAGCAGCCCACAGGGGGCTAACACTGAAGCTTTCTTT
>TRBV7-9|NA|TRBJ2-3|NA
CASSLAAGLSTDTQYF
TGTGCCAGCAGCTTAGCGGCAGGTTTGAGCACAGATACGCAGTATTTT
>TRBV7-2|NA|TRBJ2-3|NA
CASSPRLTDTQYF
TGTGCCAGCAGCCCAAGACTCACAGATACGCAGTATTTT